The 4 T cell receptor beta chains below all came from one sample that was sequenced in a study of Tregs in tolerant kidney transplant recipients. The protocol was immunoSEQ multiplex PCR, while the TCRdb copy is restricted to in-frame clones and leaves out a portion. In total, the table holds approximately 30,000 clones. Related graft donors supplied nonmyeloablative bone marrow transplants, and mixed chimerism was transient. The material was CD4+ T cells from blood (PBMCs), obtained 24 months after the transplant. The source is a human patient who received a combined kidney and bone marrow transplant. Some T cells may be supplied by the graft donor.

A note on this clone: The read comes to an end 3 residues before the CDR3 does, leaving the germline J gene to fill in the end. The chain is built from TRBV18 and TRBJ1-3, with D unresolved. The V gene lost 0 bases and the J gene lost 0 bases, with 15 bases spanning the gap. The CDR3 has 18 amino acids. Germline values: CDR1 KGHSH, CDR2 LQKENI. CDR3 DNA, as far as it was read: TGTGCCAGCTCACCACCTCGCGTATCGGTCCTCTCTGGAAACACC. Translated, it gives CASSPPRVSVLSGNT. Given in full, the CDR3 is CASSPPRVSVLSGNTIYF.

As for this clone: The sequenced fragment ends 3 residues before the CDR3 boundary, so the rest is inferred from the germline J gene. The chain employs TRBV19 and TRBJ2-7; 9 bases line up with TRBD1. The germline V gene has CDR1 LNHDA and CDR2 SQIVND (reference sequence). CDR3 length equals 13 residues. Trimming at V came to 6 bases and at J to 2 bases, leaving 2 bases not matched to a gene. This CDR3 reads CASSTGGPYEQYF. The covered CDR3 bases are TGTGCCAGTAGCACAGGGGGCCCCTACGAG. The full variable domain, rest sourced from reference TRBV19 and TRBJ2-7, is DGGITQSPKYLFRKEGQNVTLSCEQNLNHDAMYWYRQDPGQGLRLIYYSQIVNDFQKGDIAEGYSVSREKKESFPLTVTSAQKNPTAFYLCASSTGGPYEQYFGPGTRLTVT.

This chain's CDR3 is CSAIVPSGSINEQFF. The covered CDR3 bases are TGCAGTGCTATTGTTCCTAGCGGGAGCATCAATGAG. The chain uses TRBV20-1 and TRBJ2-1, with 10 bases matching TRBD2. The read stops 3 residues short of the end of the CDR3; the missing end is completed from the germline J gene. CDR1 is DFQATT, CDR2 SNEGSKA, per germline (reference sequence). This CDR3 is built from 15 residues. V gave up 4 bases and J gave up 6 bases; unmatched junction bases: 9.

With respect to this clone: The missing CDR3 end, 3 residues past where the read stops, is filled in from the germline J gene. The chain is built from TRBV5-1 and TRBJ2-7, with D tentatively TRBD1 (5 bases). Germline values: CDR1 SGHRS, CDR2 YFSETQ. Trimming left V 0 bases short and J 4 bases short, with 14 bases between. The CDR3 runs 15 residues. The sequenced CDR3 bases are TGCGCCAGCAGCTTGGAGGTGGGGCGCGCGTACGAG. Translating gives CASSLEVGRAYE. The whole CDR3 is CASSLEVGRAYEQYF. The full variable domain, its missing parts supplied by reference TRBV5-1 and TRBJ2-7, is KAGVTQTPRYLIKTRGQQVTLSCSPISGHRSVSWYQQTPGQGLQFLFEYFSETQRNKGNFPGRFSGRQFSNSRSEMNVSTLELGDSALYLCASSLEVGRAYEQYFGPGTRLTVT.